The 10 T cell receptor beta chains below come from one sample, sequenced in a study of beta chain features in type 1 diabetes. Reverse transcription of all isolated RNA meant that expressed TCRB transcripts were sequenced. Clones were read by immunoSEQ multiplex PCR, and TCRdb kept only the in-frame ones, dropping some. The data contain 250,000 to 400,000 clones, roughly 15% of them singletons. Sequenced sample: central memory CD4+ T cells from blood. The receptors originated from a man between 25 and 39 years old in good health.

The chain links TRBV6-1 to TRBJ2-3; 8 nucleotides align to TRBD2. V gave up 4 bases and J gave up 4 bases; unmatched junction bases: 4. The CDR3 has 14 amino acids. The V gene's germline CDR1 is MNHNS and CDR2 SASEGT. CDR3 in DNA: TGTGCCAGCAGTGCGGGGGGGCCGGCAGATACGCAGTATTTT. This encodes CASSAGGPADTQYF.

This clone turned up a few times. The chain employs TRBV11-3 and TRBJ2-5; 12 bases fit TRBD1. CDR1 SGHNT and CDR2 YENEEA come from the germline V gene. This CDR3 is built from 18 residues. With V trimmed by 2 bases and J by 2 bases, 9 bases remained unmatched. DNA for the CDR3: TGTGCCAGCAGCTTAATCCCGGGACAGGGGGCTGGTCAAGAGACCCAGTACTTC. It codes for CASSLIPGQGAGQETQYF.

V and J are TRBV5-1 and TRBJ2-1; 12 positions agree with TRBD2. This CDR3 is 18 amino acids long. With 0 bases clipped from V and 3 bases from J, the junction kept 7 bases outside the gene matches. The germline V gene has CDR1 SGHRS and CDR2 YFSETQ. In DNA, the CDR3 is TGCGCCAGCAGCTTGGAGACTAGCGGGGGACCCGGCTACAATGAGCAGTTCTTC. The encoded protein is CASSLETSGGPGYNEQFF.

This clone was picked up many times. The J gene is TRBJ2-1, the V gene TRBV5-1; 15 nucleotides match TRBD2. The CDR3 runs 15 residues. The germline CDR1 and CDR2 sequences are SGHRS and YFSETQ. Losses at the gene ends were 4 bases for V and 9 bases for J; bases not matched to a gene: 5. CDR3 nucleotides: TGCGCCAGCAGCCGGACTAGCGGGAGGGACGCTGAGCAGTTCTTC. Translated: CASSRTSGRDAEQFF.

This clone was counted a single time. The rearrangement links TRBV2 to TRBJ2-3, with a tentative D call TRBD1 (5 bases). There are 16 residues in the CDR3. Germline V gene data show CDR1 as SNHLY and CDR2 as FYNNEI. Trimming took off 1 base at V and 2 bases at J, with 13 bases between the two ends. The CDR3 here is CASSEGRTLSTDTQYF. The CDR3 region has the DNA TGTGCCAGCAGTGAAGGCAGGACACTCTCCACAGATACGCAGTATTTT.

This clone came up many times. CDR3 residues: CASRYLAGVVDTQYF. The CDR3 region has the DNA TGTGCCAGCAGATATTTAGCGGGAGTGGTGGATACGCAGTATTTT. The chain carries TRBV2 and TRBJ2-3, with 9 positions matching TRBD2. Germline CDR1 reads SNHLY; CDR2 reads FYNNEI. V shed 6 bases, J shed 6 bases, and the junction held 10 bases outside the gene matches. CDR3 length: 15 residues.

The CDR3 is CASSNPGKNTEAFF. The CDR3 nucleotides read TGTGCCAGCAGCAATCCCGGGAAGAACACTGAAGCTTTCTTT. V is TRBV21-1 and J is TRBJ1-1. TRBV21-1 is a recognized pseudogene. The CDR3 covers 14 residues.

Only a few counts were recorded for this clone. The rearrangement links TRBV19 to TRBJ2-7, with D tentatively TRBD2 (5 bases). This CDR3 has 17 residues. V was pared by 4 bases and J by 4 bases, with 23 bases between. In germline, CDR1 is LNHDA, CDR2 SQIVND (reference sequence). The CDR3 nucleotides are TGTGCCAGTAGTAACAGAGGTACGACGGGGAATGGTTACGAGCAGTACTTC. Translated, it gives CASSNRGTTGNGYEQYF.

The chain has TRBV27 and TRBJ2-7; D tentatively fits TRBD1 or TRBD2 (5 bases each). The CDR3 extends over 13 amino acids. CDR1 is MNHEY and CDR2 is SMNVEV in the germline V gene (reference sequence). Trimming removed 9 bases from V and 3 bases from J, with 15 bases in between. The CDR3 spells CASGTHALYEQYF. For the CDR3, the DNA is TGTGCCAGTGGGACCCACGCCCTCTACGAGCAGTACTTC.

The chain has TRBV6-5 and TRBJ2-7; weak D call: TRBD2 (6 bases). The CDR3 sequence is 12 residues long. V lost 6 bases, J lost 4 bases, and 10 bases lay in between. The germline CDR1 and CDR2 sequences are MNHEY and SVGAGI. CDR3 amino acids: CASSIGGYEQYF. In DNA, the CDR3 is TGTGCCAGCAGCATCGGGGGATACGAGCAGTACTTC.